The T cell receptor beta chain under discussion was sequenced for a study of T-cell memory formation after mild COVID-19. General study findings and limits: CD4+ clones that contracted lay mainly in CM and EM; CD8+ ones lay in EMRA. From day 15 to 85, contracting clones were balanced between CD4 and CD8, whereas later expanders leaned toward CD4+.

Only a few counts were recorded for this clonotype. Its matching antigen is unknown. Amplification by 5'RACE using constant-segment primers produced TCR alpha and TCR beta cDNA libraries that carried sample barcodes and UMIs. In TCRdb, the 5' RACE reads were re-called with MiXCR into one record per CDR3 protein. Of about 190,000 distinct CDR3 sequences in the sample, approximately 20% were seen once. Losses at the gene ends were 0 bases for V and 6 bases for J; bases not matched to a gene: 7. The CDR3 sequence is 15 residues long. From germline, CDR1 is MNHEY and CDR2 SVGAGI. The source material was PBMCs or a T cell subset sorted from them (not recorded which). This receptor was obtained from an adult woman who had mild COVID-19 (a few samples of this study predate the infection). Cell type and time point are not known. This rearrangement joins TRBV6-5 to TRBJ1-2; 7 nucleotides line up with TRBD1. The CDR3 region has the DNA TGTGCCAGCAGTTACTCGGATTTCAGGGGGAATGGCTACACCTTC. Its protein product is CASSYSDFRGNGYTF.